The 26 T cell receptor beta chains listed next were all sequenced from one sample in a study of blood T cell repertoires in COVID-19. Clones were read by immunoSEQ multiplex PCR, and TCRdb kept only the in-frame ones, dropping some. The sample lists more than 200,000 clones; 80% to 90% were seen once. Input material: peripheral blood. The source of these receptors is a man aged 40-49 years with active or convalescent COVID-19.

The chain uses TRBV18 and TRBJ1-4; 10 bases map to TRBD1. Unmatched junction bases numbered 9, after V lost 6 bases and J lost 5 bases. This CDR3 comprises 16 residues. CDR1 is KGHSH and CDR2 is LQKENI in the germline V gene. CDR3 residues: CASSFRQGAENEKLFF. DNA for the CDR3: TGTGCCAGCTCCTTCCGACAGGGGGCAGAAAATGAAAAACTGTTTTTT.

The chain carries TRBV14 and TRBJ1-1, with 10 bases identical to TRBD1. Germline trimming cut 3 bases from V and 7 bases from J; bases unmatched to any gene: 2. The germline CDR1 and CDR2 sequences are SGHDN and FVKESK. This CDR3 has 13 amino acids. The CDR3 is CASSQDRGGEAFF. CDR3 nucleotide sequence: TGTGCCAGCAGCCAGGACAGGGGGGGTGAAGCTTTCTTT.

This clone was seen just once. The V and J genes are TRBV7-2 and TRBJ1-2; 10 bases line up with TRBD1. The CDR3 spans 15 residues. Trimming cost V 1 base and J 2 bases; bases outside gene matches: 1. CDR1 and CDR2 (germline): SGHTA, FQGNSA. CDR3 sequence (DNA): TGTGCCAGCAGCTTAGGGACAGGGGGAAACTATGGCTACACCTTC. Translating it yields CASSLGTGGNYGYTF.

CDR3 loop: CASSSSGSSSANTDTQYF. The CDR3 region has the DNA TGTGCCAGCTCATCATCAGGCTCGAGTAGCGCTAACACAGATACGCAGTATTTT. The chain has TRBV18 and TRBJ2-3, with D possibly TRBD2 on 5 matching bases. Germline V CDR1 and CDR2: KGHSH, LQKENI. Trimming took 5 bases from V and 2 from J, leaving 23 bases between them. CDR3 length: 18 amino acids.

V is TRBV7-9 and J is TRBJ1-2, with D possibly TRBD1 on 5 matching bases. The CDR3 is 13 amino acids. Germline CDR1 is SEHNR and CDR2 is FQNEAQ (reference sequence). V was clipped by 5 bases and J by 6 bases, with 13 bases between them. The CDR3, as DNA: TGTGCCAGCAGCGAATTAATAGGGGATGGCTACACCTTC. It translates to CASSELIGDGYTF.

V usage is TRBV19 and J usage is TRBJ1-4, with D perhaps matching TRBD1 (6 bases). V lost 3 bases, J lost 7 bases, and 15 bases lay in between. The V gene's germline CDR1 is LNHDA and CDR2 SQIVND (reference sequence). The CDR3 runs to 15 residues. In nucleotides, the CDR3 is TGTGCCAGTAGTATTGGGTCAGGGGTTGGTGAAAAACTGTTTTTT. Residues: CASSIGSGVGEKLFF.

The CDR3 reads CATSDPPENEQYF. The CDR3 bases are TGTGCCACCAGTGATCCCCCAGAAAACGAGCAGTACTTC. The rearrangement joins TRBV24-1 to TRBJ2-7; the D is unclear. The germline CDR1 and CDR2 sequences are KGHDR and SFDVKD. The V and J ends lost 3 bases and 5 bases respectively, with 10 bases between them. This CDR3 is built from 13 residues.

J is TRBJ1-4 and V is TRBV30, with D tentatively TRBD1 (5 bases). CDR1 is GTSNPN and CDR2 is SVGIG in the germline V gene (reference sequence). V was clipped by 1 base and J by 8 bases, with 11 bases between them. This CDR3 is built from 13 residues. CDR3 DNA: TGTGCCTGGAGTGGGGGCCTGGGAGAAAAACTGTTTTTT. Translated: CAWSGGLGEKLFF.

This chain links TRBV3-1 (or the pseudogene TRBV3-2) with TRBJ1-2; 9 nucleotides match TRBD1. Germline loops: CDR1 LGHDT, CDR2 YNNKEL (reference sequence). CDR3 length: 17 amino acids. The V and J ends lost 4 bases and 5 bases, in that order; junction bases with no gene match: 14. Written as DNA, the CDR3 is TGTGCCAGCAGCCCCCCTCAGTGGGGACAGGGAGCATATGGCTACACCTTC. Translation: CASSPPQWGQGAYGYTF.

The CDR3 nucleotides are TGTGCCAGCACCCTCTCGGGGGGTTTTAACTATGGCTACACCTTC. Amino acids: CASTLSGGFNYGYTF. The chain recombines TRBV11-2 with TRBJ1-2; maybe TRBD1 (5 bases). Per germline, CDR1 SGHAT and CDR2 FQNNGV. This CDR3 comprises 15 residues. V dropped 7 bases and J dropped 1 base, with 16 bases sitting between them.

Here the CDR3 DNA reads TGTGCCAGCAGCTTAGCGGGGACTAGCGGGGACTACGAGCAGTACTTC. Its protein product is CASSLAGTSGDYEQYF. This rearrangement joins TRBV7-2 to TRBJ2-7; TRBD2 aligns across 13 bases. The CDR3 runs to 16 residues. V lost 0 bases and J lost 3; bases outside the gene matches: 2. The V gene's germline CDR1 is SGHTA and CDR2 FQGNSA.

The J gene is TRBJ2-5, the V gene TRBV18, with 8 positions matching TRBD1. The V gene end was trimmed by 2 bases and the J gene end by 5 bases; junction bases not matched to a gene: 7. CDR1 and CDR2 from the germline V gene are KGHSH and LQKENI. The CDR3 length is 15 residues. CDR3 region: CASSPRTGTGETQYF. The CDR3, as DNA: TGTGCCAGCTCACCAAGGACAGGGACGGGTGAGACCCAGTACTTC. The full variable domain, in which reference TRBV18 and TRBJ2-5 provide the parts outside the CDR3, is NAGVMQNPRHLVRRRGQEARLRCSPMKGHSHVYWYRQLPEEGLKFMVYLQKENIIDESGMPKERFSAEFPKEGPSILRIQQVVRGDSAAYFCASSPRTGTGETQYFGPGTRLLVL.

This sequence joins TRBV19 and TRBJ2-6; D is uncertain. This CDR3 comprises 14 residues. In germline, CDR1 is LNHDA, CDR2 SQIVND (reference sequence). The V and J ends lost 8 bases and 4 bases respectively, with 12 bases between them. The DNA for the CDR3 is TGTGCCAGTTTGTCCCGAGCAGGGGCCAACGTCCTGACTTTC. This translates into CASLSRAGANVLTF.

The CDR3 loop is CASGPPDRGSDEQYF. CDR3 nucleotide sequence: TGTGCTAGTGGTCCCCCGGACAGGGGTAGCGACGAGCAGTACTTC. The chain couples TRBV12-5 to TRBJ2-7, with 9 positions matching TRBD1. In germline, CDR1 is LGHNT, CDR2 FRNRAP. Unmatched junction bases numbered 10, after V lost 5 bases and J lost 5 bases. This CDR3 has 15 amino acids.

The rearrangement uses TRBV30 and TRBJ2-7, with TRBD1 matching 8 bases. The germline V gene encodes CDR1 GTSNPN and CDR2 SVGIG (reference sequence). The CDR3 is 13 residues long. The V and J ends lost 1 base and 9 bases, in that order; junction bases with no gene match: 8. The CDR3 here is CAWSAGTGPRQYF. CDR3 nucleotide sequence: TGTGCCTGGAGTGCAGGGACAGGTCCCAGGCAGTACTTC. Using reference TRBV30 and TRBJ2-7 for the parts outside the CDR3, the full variable domain is SQTIHQWPATLVQPVGSPLSLECTVEGTSNPNLYWYRQAAGRGLQLLFYSVGIGQISSEVPQNLSASRPQDRQFILSSKKLLLSDSGFYLCAWSAGTGPRQYFGPGTRLTVT.

This chain joins TRBV7-9 and TRBJ1-1; possibly TRBD1 for D (5 bases). Trimming removed 5 bases from V and 3 bases from J, with 19 bases in between. CDR1 SEHNR and CDR2 FQNEAQ come from the germline V gene (reference sequence). The CDR3 totals 16 residues. CDR3 nucleotides: TGTGCCAGCAGCCAGGGCGCGGGGCTCTTGGACACTGAAGCTTTCTTT. It yields the protein CASSQGAGLLDTEAFF. The whole variable domain, filled in from reference TRBV7-9 and TRBJ1-1, reads DTGVSQNPRHKITKRGQNVTFRCDPISEHNRLYWYRQTLGQGPEFLTYFQNEAQLEKSRLLSDRFSAERPKGSFSTLEIQRTEQGDSAMYLCASSQGAGLLDTEAFFGQGTRLTVV.

The chain links TRBV29-1 to TRBJ2-3; 9 nucleotides line up with TRBD1. The trim removed 2 bases at V and 3 bases at J, leaving 6 bases unmatched. This CDR3 has 15 amino acids. CDR1 and CDR2 from the germline V gene are SQVTM and ANQGSEA. CDR3 coding DNA: TGCAGCGTTGAAAGATGGGACAGGGAAACAGATACGCAGTATTTT. Residues: CSVERWDRETDTQYF.

V and J are TRBV7-2 and TRBJ1-2; the D is unclear. The CDR3 loop spans 14 amino acids. The germline CDR1 and CDR2 sequences are SGHTA and FQGNSA. V was shortened by 2 bases and J by 9 bases, with 16 bases between the two germline ends. The CDR3 loop reads CASSLSEQATSYTF. Written as DNA, the CDR3 is TGTGCCAGCAGCTTATCCGAGCAGGCTACAAGCTACACCTTC.

This clone came up a few times. V gene TRBV6-1 combines with J gene TRBJ2-2; D possibly corresponds to TRBD1 (6 bases). Germline CDR1 reads MNHNS; CDR2 reads SASEGT. V was shortened by 3 bases and J by 7 bases, with 9 bases between the two germline ends. The CDR3 runs to 13 residues. This CDR3 reads CASSERTDGELFF. CDR3 DNA: TGTGCCAGCAGTGAGAGGACAGACGGGGAGCTGTTTTTT.

The rearrangement joins TRBV6-5 to TRBJ1-1; D is perhaps TRBD1 (5 bases). V lost 3 bases and J lost 1, with 15 bases in between. In germline, CDR1 is MNHEY, CDR2 SVGAGI. CDR3 length equals 16 residues. The CDR3 sequence is CASSYVSGETNTEAFF. CDR3 nucleotide sequence: TGTGCCAGCAGTTATGTTTCGGGGGAGACGAACACTGAAGCTTTCTTT.

This clone came up a few times. J is TRBJ2-5 and V is TRBV19, with TRBD2 matching 8 bases. CDR1 is LNHDA, CDR2 SQIVND, per germline (reference sequence). The CDR3 totals 15 residues. V shed 5 bases, J shed 5 bases, and the junction held 10 bases outside the gene matches. In nucleotides, the CDR3 is TGTGCCAGTAGTTCCACGGGGGGGGTGCGGGAGACCCAGTACTTC. It yields the protein CASSSTGGVRETQYF.

The chain's CDR3 is CASSGGLPNEKLFF. Written as DNA, the CDR3 is TGTGCCAGTAGTGGGGGGTTGCCTAATGAAAAACTGTTTTTT. The chain recombines TRBV19 with TRBJ1-4, with D tentatively TRBD1 (5 bases). The CDR3 sequence is 14 residues long. The ends were cut back, 5 bases at V and 3 bases at J, with 10 bases in the middle. CDR1 and CDR2 (germline): LNHDA, SQIVND (reference sequence).

The chain uses TRBV11-2 and TRBJ2-7; TRBD1 agrees at 7 bases. Germline CDR1 and CDR2: SGHAT and FQNNGV. Unmatched junction bases numbered 16, after V lost 5 bases and J lost 9 bases. The CDR3 spans 15 residues. CDR3 bases: TGTGCCAGCAGCCCGACGGGACAGAGGGCTCTGGGGCAGTACTTC. This encodes CASSPTGQRALGQYF.

This rearrangement joins TRBV16 to TRBJ2-1, with D unclear. Germline V lookup: CDR1 KGHSY, CDR2 FQNENV. The V and J ends lost 0 bases and 7 bases respectively, with 7 bases between them. CDR3 length: 13 amino acids. CDR3 in amino acids: CASSQSAVNEQFF. CDR3 nucleotides: TGTGCCAGCAGCCAATCCGCGGTAAATGAGCAGTTCTTC.

J is TRBJ2-1 and V is TRBV7-2; D may be TRBD1 (6 bases). V was trimmed by 4 bases and J by 4 bases, leaving 14 bases between them. Germline lookup yields CDR1 SGHTA and CDR2 FQGNSA. The CDR3 runs 15 residues. In nucleotides, the CDR3 is TGTGCCAGCAGCTCGGGCAGGGGATCGTACAATGAGCAGTTCTTC. Translated: CASSSGRGSYNEQFF.

The CDR3 nucleotides read TGTGCCAGCAGCTACTCCCCCGGACAGACGTACAATGAGCAGTTCTTC. Translation: CASSYSPGQTYNEQFF. This chain uses TRBV4-2 with TRBJ2-1; D perhaps matches TRBD1 (6 bases). CDR1 and CDR2 from the germline V gene are LGHNA and YNFKEQ. There are 16 residues in the CDR3. The V gene lost 5 bases and the J gene lost 4 bases, with 18 bases spanning the gap.